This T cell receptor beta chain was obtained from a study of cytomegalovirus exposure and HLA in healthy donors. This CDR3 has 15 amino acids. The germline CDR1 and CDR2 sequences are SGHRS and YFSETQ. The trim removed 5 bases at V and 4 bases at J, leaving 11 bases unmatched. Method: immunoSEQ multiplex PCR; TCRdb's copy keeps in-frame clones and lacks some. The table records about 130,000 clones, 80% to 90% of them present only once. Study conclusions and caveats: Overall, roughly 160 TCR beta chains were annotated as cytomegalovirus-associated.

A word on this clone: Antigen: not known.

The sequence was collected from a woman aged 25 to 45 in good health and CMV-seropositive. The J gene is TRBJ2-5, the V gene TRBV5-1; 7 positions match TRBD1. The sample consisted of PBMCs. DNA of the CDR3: TGCGCCAGCAGTGCTGGGACAGTTGGGGTAGAGACCCAGTACTTC. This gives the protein CASSAGTVGVETQYF.